The present T cell receptor beta chain was sequenced within a study of Ad26.COV2.S vaccination and SARS-CoV-2 variants. As for the study in general: Administration of Ad26.COV2.S was intramuscular, either once or twice 56 days apart.

Sample treatment: about 20 received Ad26.COV2.S at low or high dose, single or two shots; several received placebo; per-sample allocation not given. At day 63 after the first vaccine or placebo injection, samples were drawn. This table comes from immunoSEQ multiplex PCR, and its TCRdb copy is limited to in-frame clones, with some not included. The sample records some 390,000 clones, 75% to 90% being singletons. Germline loops: CDR1 SGHTA, CDR2 FQGNSA. The CDR3 is 13 residues long. V was shortened by 5 bases and J by 2 bases, with 6 bases between the two germline ends. Study observations and caveats: Estimates derived from TCR breadth and depth analyses may have underestimated total T cell responses.

As concerns this clone: The antigen is unknown.

The sample was peripheral blood, taken in a trial of Ad26.COV2.S vaccine versus placebo. V usage is TRBV7-2 and J usage is TRBJ2-2; D ambiguous. The receptor was derived from a person aged 18-60 years who received the Ad26.COV2.S COVID-19 vaccine or a placebo. The CDR3: CASSHRNTGELFF. The DNA for the CDR3 is TGTGCCAGCAGCCATAGAAACACCGGGGAGCTGTTTTTT.